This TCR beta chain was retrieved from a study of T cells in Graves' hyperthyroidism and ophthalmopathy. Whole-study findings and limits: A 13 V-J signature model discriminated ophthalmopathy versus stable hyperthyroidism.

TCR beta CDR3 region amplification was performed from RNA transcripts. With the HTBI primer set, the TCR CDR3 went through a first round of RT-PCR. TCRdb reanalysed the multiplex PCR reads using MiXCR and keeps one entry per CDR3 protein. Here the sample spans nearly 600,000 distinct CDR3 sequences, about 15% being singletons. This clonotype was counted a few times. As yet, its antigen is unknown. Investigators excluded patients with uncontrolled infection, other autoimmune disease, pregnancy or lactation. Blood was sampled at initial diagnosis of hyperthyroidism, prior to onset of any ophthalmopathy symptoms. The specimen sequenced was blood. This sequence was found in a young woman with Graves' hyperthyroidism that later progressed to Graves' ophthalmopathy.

Here the CDR3 reads CASSIGFLLGELFF. The CDR3, as DNA: TGTGCCAGTAGTATCGGTTTTCTCCTTGGGGAGCTGTTTTTT. The rearrangement joins TRBV19 to TRBJ2-2; D is unresolved. This CDR3 is built from 14 residues. The V end lost 3 bases, the J end lost 8 bases, and 13 bases lay between the germline ends. CDR1 LNHDA and CDR2 SQIVND come from the germline V gene (reference sequence).